A single sample is the source of the 2 T cell receptor beta chains below, sequenced in a study of OX40 agonist ivuxolimab in advanced cancers. Generated by immunoSEQ multiplex PCR, the TCRdb table keeps only in-frame clones and is missing some. In the table there are 95,000 or so clones, around 85% of which are singletons. The starting material was CD4+ or CD8+ T cells sorted from blood, obtained in a trial of the OX40 agonist ivuxolimab. The source of these receptors is an adult with an advanced solid tumor such as melanoma, head and neck, liver or kidney cancer.

This rearrangement joins TRBV19 to TRBJ2-5; D may be TRBD2 (6 bases). Looked up from germline, CDR1 is LNHDA and CDR2 is SQIVND (reference sequence). Deletions cut 8 bases from V and 5 bases from J, with 18 bases between. The CDR3 covers 14 residues. The CDR3 nucleotides are TGTGCCAGTGGAGCCCGACTAGGAAGTGAGACCCAGTACTTC. Protein sequence: CASGARLGSETQYF.

V gene TRBV27 combines with J gene TRBJ2-7; 8 positions agree with TRBD1. CDR1 and CDR2 from the germline V gene are MNHEY and SMNVEV (reference sequence). Trimming took 7 bases from V and 6 from J; bases not matched to a gene: 8. The CDR3 sequence is 13 residues long. CDR3 nucleotides: TGTGCCAGCACAAAGACAGGGGAAGTCGAGCAGTACTTC. Translation gives CASTKTGEVEQYF.